A selection of T cell receptor beta chains follows, all from one sample in a study of PD-1 blockade in classical Hodgkin lymphoma. Some clones are missing from TCRdb's copy, which holds only in-frame ones; the method was immunoSEQ multiplex PCR. Here the sample spans over 60,000 clones, around nine tenths being singletons. The sequenced sample was peripheral blood mononuclear cells (PBMCs), obtained before the fourth cycle of nivolumab. Every receptor here comes from a human donor with classical Hodgkin lymphoma. Each CDR3 is given with its conserved first and last residue. D genes are given only for firm matches. Not every row has a clone size; where given, it reads once, few, many or a size class.

d_gene	v_gene	len	j_gene	abundance	CDR3nt	CDR3aa
.	TRBV2	13	TRBJ1-1	.	TGTGCCAGCAGTGGGGAGATGAACACTGAAGCTTTCTTT	CASSGEMNTEAFF
TRBD1	TRBV19	17	TRBJ1-2	.	TGTGCCAGTAGTATATGGGACGAAGGGGGCGCCGTCTATGGCTACACCTTC	CASSIWDEGGAVYGYTF
.	TRBV11-2	16	TRBJ2-1	.	TGTGCCAGCAGCTTTTTTGCGGAATCCATATACAATGAGCAGTTCTTC	CASSFFAESIYNEQFF
.	TRBV27	13	TRBJ1-1	once	TGTGCCAGCAGGTACTCAGGCGACACTGAAGCTTTCTTT	CASRYSGDTEAFF
TRBD1	TRBV6-5	14	TRBJ2-7	.	TGTGCCAGCAGGTCTACAGGGGGGTTCTCCGAGCAGTACTTC	CASRSTGGFSEQYF
.	TRBV5-1	16	TRBJ1-6	.	TGCGCCAGCAGCTTGTGGGTACAGGGCGGAAATTCACCCCTCCACTTT	CASSLWVQGGNSPLHF
TRBD2	TRBV7-2	16	TRBJ2-3	.	TGTGCCAGCAGCCTCCTCCCGGGGACTAGTCCAGATACGCAGTATTTT	CASSLLPGTSPDTQYF
.	TRBV29-1	12	TRBJ2-3	.	TGCAGCGTTCGTGGTAACGCAGATACGCAGTATTTT	CSVRGNADTQYF
TRBD1	TRBV10-3	14	TRBJ1-2	.	TGTGCCATCAGTATCACAGGGGGACGGGATGGCTACACCTTC	CAISITGGRDGYTF
TRBD1	TRBV2	14	TRBJ2-7	.	TGTGCCAGCAACCGACAGGGGGATACCTACGAGCAGTACTTC	CASNRQGDTYEQYF
.	TRBV2	16	TRBJ1-6	.	TGTGCCAGCAGCGGGTCACAGTTCGGGGCCGATTCACCCCTCCACTTT	CASSGSQFGADSPLHF
TRBD1	TRBV7-8	15	TRBJ1-6	.	TGTGCCAGCAGCTCCGACAGGGTTCGAACTTCACCCCTCCACTTT	CASSSDRVRTSPLHF
.	TRBV4-1	15	TRBJ2-7	.	TGCGCCAGCAGCCAAGACCGGTCTAGCGCATACGAGCAGTACTTC	CASSQDRSSAYEQYF
TRBD2	TRBV4-2	15	TRBJ2-7	.	TGTGCCAGCAGCCATAGTTTACTAGCGAGCTACGAGCAGTACTTC	CASSHSLLASYEQYF
.	TRBV11-2	16	TRBJ2-3	.	TGTGCCAGCAGCCGACAGATCCAGGGTTTTACAGATACGCAGTATTTT	CASSRQIQGFTDTQYF
.	TRBV2	14	TRBJ2-7	.	TGTGCCAGCAGTGTACCAGGGATCAGCTACGAGCAGTACTTC	CASSVPGISYEQYF
TRBD2	TRBV15	16	TRBJ2-1	.	TGTGCCACCAGCAGACCTACTAGCGGATCCTACAATGAGCAGTTCTTC	CATSRPTSGSYNEQFF
TRBD1	TRBV5-6	14	TRBJ1-2	.	TGTGCCAGCAGCTTGGGGACAGGGGCTGGTGGCTACACCTTC	CASSLGTGAGGYTF
.	TRBV5-1	16	TRBJ1-2	.	TGCGCCAGCAGCTCTACCGGGACGCTAGCTAACTATGGCTACACCTTC	CASSSTGTLANYGYTF
.	TRBV28	14	TRBJ2-7	once	TGTGCCAGCAGTCCCAGGGCAGCATCCTACGAGCAGTACTTC	CASSPRAASYEQYF
.	TRBV4-1	15	TRBJ1-2	.	TGCGCCAGCAGCCAATTATTCCCTAGCAGCTATGGCTACACCTTC	CASSQLFPSSYGYTF
TRBD2	TRBV6-1	16	TRBJ2-1	.	TGTGCCAGCAGTGAAGCGTGGACTAGGGGCGACAATGAGCAGTTCTTC	CASSEAWTRGDNEQFF
.	TRBV29-1	13	TRBJ2-7	.	TGCAGCGCCGAGGGGGGAAGCTCCTACGAGCAGTACTTC	CSAEGGSSYEQYF
TRBD2	TRBV2	14	TRBJ2-2	.	TGTGCCAGCAGTCCTGCAGGGAGGGACGGGGAGCTGTTTTTT	CASSPAGRDGELFF
.	TRBV7-3	15	TRBJ2-3	once	TGTGCCAGCAGCTTACGACCTACCACGTTAGATACGCAGTATTTT	CASSLRPTTLDTQYF
.	TRBV13	15	TRBJ1-2	.	TGTGCCAGCAGCTTTAGCAGGTCTCGTTTCGGTGGCTACACCTTC	CASSFSRSRFGGYTF